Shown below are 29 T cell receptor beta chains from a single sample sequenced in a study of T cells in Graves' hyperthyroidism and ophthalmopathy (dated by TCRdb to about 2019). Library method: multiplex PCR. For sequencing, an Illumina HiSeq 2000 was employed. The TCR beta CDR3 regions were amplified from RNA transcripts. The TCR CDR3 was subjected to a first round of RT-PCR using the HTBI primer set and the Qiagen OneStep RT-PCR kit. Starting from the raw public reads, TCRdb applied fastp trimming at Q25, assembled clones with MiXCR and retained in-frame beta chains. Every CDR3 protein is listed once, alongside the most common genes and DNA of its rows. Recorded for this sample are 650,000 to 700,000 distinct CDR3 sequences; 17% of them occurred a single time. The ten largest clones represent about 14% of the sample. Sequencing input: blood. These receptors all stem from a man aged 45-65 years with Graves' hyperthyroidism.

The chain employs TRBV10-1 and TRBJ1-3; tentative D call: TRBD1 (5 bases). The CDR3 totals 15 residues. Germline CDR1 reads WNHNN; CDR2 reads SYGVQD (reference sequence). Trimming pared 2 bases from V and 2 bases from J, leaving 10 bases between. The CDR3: CASSESGGTGNTIYF. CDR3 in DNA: TGCGCCAGCAGTGAGAGTGGGGGAACTGGAAACACCATATATTTT.

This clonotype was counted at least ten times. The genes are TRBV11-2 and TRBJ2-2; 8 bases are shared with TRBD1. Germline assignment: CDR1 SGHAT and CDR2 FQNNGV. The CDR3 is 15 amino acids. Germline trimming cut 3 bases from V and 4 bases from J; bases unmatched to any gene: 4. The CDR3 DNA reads TGTGCCAGCAGCTTCCGGGACAGGATCACCGGGGAGCTGTTTTTT. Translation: CASSFRDRITGELFF. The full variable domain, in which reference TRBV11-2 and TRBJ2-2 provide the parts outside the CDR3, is EAGVAQSPRYKIIEKRQSVAFWCNPISGHATLYWYQQILGQGPKLLIQFQNNGVVDDSQLPKDRFSAERLKGVDSTLKIQPAKLEDSAVYLCASSFRDRITGELFFGEGSRLTVL.

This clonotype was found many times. In nucleotides, the CDR3 is TGTGCCAGCAGTTTAGGGTCAGAGGAAGCTTTCTTT. Translating gives CASSLGSEEAFF. The chain employs TRBV12-3 or TRBV12-4 and TRBJ1-1; D gene uncertain. This CDR3 spans 12 amino acids. Trimming took off 1 base at V and 8 bases at J, with 8 bases between the two ends.

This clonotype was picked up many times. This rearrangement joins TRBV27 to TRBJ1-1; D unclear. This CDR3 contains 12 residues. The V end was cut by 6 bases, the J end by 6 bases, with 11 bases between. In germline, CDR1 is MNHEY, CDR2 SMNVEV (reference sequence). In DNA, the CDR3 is TGTGCCAGCAGCCTAAAGGGCTCTGAAGCTTTCTTT. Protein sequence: CASSLKGSEAFF.

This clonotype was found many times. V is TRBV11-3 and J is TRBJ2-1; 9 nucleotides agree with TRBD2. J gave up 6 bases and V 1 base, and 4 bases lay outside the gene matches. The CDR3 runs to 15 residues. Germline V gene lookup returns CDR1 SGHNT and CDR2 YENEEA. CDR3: CASSLGLAGTNEQFF. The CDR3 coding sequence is TGTGCCAGCAGCTTAGGGCTAGCGGGGACCAATGAGCAGTTCTTC. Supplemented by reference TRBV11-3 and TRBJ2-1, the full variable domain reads EAGVVQSPRYKIIEKKQPVAFWCNPISGHNTLYWYLQNLGQGPELLIRYENEEAVDDSQLPKDRFSAERLKGVDSTLKIQPAELGDSAVYLCASSLGLAGTNEQFFGPGTRLTVL.

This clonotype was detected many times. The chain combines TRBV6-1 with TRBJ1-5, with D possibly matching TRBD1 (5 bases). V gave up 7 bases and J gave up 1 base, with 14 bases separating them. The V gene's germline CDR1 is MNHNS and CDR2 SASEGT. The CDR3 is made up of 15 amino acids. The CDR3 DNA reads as TGTGCCAGCAACGGGGGTGGTATGAGCAATCAGCCCCAGCATTTT. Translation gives CASNGGGMSNQPQHF.

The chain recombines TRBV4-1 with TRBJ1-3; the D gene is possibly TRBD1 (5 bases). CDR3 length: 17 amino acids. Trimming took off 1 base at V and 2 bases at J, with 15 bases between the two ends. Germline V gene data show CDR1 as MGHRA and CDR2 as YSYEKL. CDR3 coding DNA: TGCGCCAGCAGCCAAGCGGGACCGGGAGGTCCTGGAAACACCATATATTTT. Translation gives CASSQAGPGGPGNTIYF.

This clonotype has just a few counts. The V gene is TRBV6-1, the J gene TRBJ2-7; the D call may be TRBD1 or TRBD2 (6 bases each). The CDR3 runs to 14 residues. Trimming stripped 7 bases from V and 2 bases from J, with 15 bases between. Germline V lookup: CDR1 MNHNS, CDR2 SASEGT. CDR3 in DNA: TGTGCCAGCACGGGGGCTAGCGATACCTACGAGCAGTACTTC. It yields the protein CASTGASDTYEQYF.

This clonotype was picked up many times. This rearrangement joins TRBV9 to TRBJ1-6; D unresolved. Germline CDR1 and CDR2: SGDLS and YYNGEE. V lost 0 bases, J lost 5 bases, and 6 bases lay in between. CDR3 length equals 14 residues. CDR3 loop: CASSVGRNNSPLHF. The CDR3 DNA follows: TGTGCCAGCAGCGTAGGCAGAAATAATTCACCCCTCCACTTT.

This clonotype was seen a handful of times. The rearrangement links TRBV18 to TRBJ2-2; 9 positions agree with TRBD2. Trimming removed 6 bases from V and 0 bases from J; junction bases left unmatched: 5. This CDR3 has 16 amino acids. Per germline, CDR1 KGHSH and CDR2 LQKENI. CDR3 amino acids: CASSRLAEANTGELFF. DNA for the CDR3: TGTGCCAGCTCGAGACTAGCGGAGGCGAACACCGGGGAGCTGTTTTTT.

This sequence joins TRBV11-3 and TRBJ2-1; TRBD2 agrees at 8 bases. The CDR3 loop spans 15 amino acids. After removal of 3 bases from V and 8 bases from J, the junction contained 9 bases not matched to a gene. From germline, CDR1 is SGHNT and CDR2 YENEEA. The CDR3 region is CASSFQAGVLDEQFF. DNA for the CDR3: TGTGCCAGCAGCTTTCAAGCGGGAGTTTTGGATGAGCAGTTCTTC.

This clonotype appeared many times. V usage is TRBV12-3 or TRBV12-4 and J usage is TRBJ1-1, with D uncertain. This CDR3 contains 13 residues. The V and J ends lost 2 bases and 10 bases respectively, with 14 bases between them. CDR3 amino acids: CASSLSRRVGAFF. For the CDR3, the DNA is TGTGCCAGCAGTTTATCCAGACGGGTTGGAGCTTTCTTT.

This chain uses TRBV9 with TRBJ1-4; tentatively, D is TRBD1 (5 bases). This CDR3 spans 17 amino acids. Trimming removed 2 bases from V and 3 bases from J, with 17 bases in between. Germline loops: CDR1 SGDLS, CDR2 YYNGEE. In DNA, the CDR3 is TGTGCCAGCAGCGTGTGGGACGGGTCGTCGGCTAATGAAAAACTGTTTTTT. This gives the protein CASSVWDGSSANEKLFF.

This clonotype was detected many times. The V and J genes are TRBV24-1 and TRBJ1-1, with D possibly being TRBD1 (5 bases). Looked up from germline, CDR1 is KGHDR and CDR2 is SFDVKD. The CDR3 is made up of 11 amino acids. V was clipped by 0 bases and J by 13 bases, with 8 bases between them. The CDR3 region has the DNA TGTGCCACCAGTGATTTGGGACATAGTTTCTTT. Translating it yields CATSDLGHSFF.

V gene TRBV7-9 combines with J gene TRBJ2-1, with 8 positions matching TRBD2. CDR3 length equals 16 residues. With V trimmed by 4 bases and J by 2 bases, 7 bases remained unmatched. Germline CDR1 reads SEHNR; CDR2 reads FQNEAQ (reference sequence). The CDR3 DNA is TGTGCCAGCAGCTATCCCACAGCGGGGGCCTACAATGAGCAGTTCTTC. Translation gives CASSYPTAGAYNEQFF.

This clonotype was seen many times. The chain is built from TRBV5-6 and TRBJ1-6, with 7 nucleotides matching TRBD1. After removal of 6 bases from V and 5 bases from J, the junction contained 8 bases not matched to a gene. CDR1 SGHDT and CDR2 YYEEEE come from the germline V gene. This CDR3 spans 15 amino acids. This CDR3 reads CASTQTGHNNSPLHF. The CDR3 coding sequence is TGTGCCAGCACCCAGACAGGGCATAATAATTCACCCCTCCACTTT.

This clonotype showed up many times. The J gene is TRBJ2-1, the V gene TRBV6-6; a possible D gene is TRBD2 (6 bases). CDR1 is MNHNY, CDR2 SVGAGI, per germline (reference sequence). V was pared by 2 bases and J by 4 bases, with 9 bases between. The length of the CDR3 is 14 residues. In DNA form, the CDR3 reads TGTGCCAGCAGTTACGGCGGGATTTACAATGAGCAGTTCTTC. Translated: CASSYGGIYNEQFF.

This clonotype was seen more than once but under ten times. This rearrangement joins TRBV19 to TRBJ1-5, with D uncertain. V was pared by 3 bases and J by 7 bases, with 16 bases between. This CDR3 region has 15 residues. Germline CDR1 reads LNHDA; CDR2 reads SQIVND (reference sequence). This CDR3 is CASSISPKLEQPQHF. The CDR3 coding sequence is TGTGCCAGTAGTATCTCTCCCAAGCTCGAACAGCCCCAGCATTTT.

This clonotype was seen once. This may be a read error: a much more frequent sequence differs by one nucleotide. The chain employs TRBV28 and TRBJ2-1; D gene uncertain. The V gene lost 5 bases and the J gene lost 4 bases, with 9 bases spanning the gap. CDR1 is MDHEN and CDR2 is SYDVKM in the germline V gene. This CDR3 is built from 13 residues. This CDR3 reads CASSILSYNEQFF. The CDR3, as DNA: TGTGCCAGCAGTATATTGTCATACAATGAGCAGTTCTTC.

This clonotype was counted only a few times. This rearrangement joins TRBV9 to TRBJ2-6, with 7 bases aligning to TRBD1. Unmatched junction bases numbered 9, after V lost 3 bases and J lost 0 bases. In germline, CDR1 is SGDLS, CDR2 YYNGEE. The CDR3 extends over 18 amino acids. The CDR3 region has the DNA TGTGCCAGCAGCGCCCGGGACAGTTTATACTCTGGGGCCAACGTCCTGACTTTC. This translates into CASSARDSLYSGANVLTF. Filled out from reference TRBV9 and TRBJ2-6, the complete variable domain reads DSGVTQTPKHLITATGQRVTLRCSPRSGDLSVYWYQQSLDQGLQFLIQYYNGEERAKGNILERFSAQQFPDLHSELNLSSLELGDSALYFCASSARDSLYSGANVLTFGAGSRLTVL.

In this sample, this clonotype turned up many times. The CDR3: CASSVQWSGANVLTF. CDR3 nucleotide sequence: TGTGCCAGTAGTGTTCAGTGGTCCGGGGCCAACGTCCTGACTTTC. The chain recombines TRBV19 with TRBJ2-6; D call uncertain. The CDR3 extends over 15 amino acids. Germline V gene data show CDR1 as LNHDA and CDR2 as SQIVND (reference sequence). Trimming shortened V by 5 bases and J by 4 bases, and 12 bases separated the two germline ends.

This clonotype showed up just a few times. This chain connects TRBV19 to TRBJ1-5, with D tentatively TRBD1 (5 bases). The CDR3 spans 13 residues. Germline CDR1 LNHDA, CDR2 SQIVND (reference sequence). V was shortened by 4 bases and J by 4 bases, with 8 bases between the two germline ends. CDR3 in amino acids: CASSTAGNQPQHF. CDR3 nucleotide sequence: TGTGCCAGTAGTACGGCAGGGAATCAGCCCCAGCATTTT.

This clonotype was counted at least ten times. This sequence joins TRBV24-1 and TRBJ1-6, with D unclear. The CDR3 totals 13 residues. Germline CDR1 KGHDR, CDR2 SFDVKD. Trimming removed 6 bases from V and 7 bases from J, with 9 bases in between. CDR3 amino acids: CATSRTVNSPLHF. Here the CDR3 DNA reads TGTGCCACCAGTCGGACGGTCAATTCACCCCTCCACTTT.

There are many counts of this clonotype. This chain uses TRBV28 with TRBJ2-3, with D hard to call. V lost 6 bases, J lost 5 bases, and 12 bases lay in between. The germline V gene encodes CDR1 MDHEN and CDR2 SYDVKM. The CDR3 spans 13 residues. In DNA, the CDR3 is TGTGCCAGCAGCGACACGCGGCAAGATACGCAGTATTTT. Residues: CASSDTRQDTQYF.

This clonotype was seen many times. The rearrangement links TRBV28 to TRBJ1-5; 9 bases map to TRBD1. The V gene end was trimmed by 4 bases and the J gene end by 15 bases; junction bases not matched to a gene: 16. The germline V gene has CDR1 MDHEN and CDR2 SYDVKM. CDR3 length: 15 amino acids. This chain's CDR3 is CASSSRDRVSPARHF. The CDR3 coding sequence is TGTGCCAGCAGTTCAAGGGACAGGGTCTCCCCTGCCCGGCATTTT.

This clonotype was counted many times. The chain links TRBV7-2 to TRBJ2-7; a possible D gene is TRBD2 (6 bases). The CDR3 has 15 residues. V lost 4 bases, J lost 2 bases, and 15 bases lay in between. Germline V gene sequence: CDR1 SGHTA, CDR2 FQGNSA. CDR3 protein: CASSSRDSRAYEQYF. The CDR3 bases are TGTGCCAGCAGCTCCCGGGACTCTAGGGCCTACGAGCAGTACTTC. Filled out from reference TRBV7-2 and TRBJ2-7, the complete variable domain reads GAGVSQSPSNKVTEKGKDVELRCDPISGHTALYWYRQSLGQGLEFLIYFQGNSAPDKSGLPSDRFSAERTGGSVSTLTIQRTQQEDSAVYLCASSSRDSRAYEQYFGPGTRLTVT.

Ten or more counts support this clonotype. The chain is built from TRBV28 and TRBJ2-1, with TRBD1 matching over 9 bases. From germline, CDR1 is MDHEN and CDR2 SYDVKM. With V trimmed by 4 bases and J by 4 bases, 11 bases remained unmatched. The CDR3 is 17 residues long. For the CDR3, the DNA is TGTGCCAGCAGTTCTCCCCGGGACAGGGAAAAATACAATGAGCAGTTCTTC. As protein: CASSSPRDREKYNEQFF.

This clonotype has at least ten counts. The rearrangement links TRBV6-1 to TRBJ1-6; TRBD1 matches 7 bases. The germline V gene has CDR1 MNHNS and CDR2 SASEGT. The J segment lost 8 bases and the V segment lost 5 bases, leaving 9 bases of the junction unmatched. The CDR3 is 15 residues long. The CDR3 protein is CASSYTGQTHSPLHF. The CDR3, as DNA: TGTGCCAGCAGTTACACGGGACAGACCCATTCACCCCTCCACTTT.

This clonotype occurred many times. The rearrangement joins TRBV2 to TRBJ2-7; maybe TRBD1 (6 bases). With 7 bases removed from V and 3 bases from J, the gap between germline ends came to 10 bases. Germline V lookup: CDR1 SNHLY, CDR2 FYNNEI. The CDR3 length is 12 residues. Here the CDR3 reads CASTKDSYEQYF. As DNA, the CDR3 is TGTGCCAGCACCAAGGACAGCTACGAGCAGTACTTC.